Below, one TCR beta chain is given with its context. Its cognate antigen is unknown. Stated treatment: roughly 11-day PBMC culture with coronavirus spike peptide pools or control peptides (ViraFEST assay). The data were taken from a study of vaccination and CD4 T cells after COVID-19. At the Johns Hopkins FTIC core, DNA taken from cultured CD4+ T cells was sequenced by way of the Oncomine TCR Beta short-read assay. In this case, cultured CD4+ T cells provided the extracted genomic DNA. One entry per CDR3 protein results from TCRdb running MiXCR on the PCR reads. The sample gives about 15,000 distinct CDR3 sequences, approximately 60% of which show up once; 14% is in the top ten. The CDR3 is 15 residues long. The junction had 10 bases not matched to a gene; V was cut back by 5 bases and J by 7 bases. CDR1 SGHTA and CDR2 FQGNSA come from the germline V gene.

The sequencing sample was made of CD4+ T cells from blood, cultured in vitro. This clonotype originated in a human donor who had recovered from COVID-19. This sequence joins TRBV7-2 and TRBJ2-1; 8 nucleotides line up with TRBD2. The CDR3 DNA reads as TGTGCCAGCAGCCGAAGCGGGAGATTGGGTAATGAGCAGTTCTTC. This translates into CASSRSGRLGNEQFF. Complete variable domain (other parts from reference TRBV7-2 and TRBJ2-1): GAGVSQSPSNKVTEKGKDVELRCDPISGHTALYWYRQSLGQGLEFLIYFQGNSAPDKSGLPSDRFSAERTGGSVSTLTIQRTQQEDSAVYLCASSRSGRLGNEQFFGPGTRLTVL.